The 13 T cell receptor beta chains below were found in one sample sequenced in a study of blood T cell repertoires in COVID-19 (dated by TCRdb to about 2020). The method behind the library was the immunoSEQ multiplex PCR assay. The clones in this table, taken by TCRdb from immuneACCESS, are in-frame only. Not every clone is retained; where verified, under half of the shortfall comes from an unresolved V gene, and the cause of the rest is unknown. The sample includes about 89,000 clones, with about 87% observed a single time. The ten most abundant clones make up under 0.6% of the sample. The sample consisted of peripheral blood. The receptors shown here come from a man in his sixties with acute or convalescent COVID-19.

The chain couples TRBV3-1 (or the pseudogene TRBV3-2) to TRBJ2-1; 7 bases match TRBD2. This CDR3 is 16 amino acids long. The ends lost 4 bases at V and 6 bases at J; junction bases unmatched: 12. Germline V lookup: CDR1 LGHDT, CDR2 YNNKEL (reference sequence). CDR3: CASSRQMTSLGNEQFF. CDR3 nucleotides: TGTGCCAGCAGCCGGCAAATGACTAGCTTAGGCAATGAGCAGTTCTTC.

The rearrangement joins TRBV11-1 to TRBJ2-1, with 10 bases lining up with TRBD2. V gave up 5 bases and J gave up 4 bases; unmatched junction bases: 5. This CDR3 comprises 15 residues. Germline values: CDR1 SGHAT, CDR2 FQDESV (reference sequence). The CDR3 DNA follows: TGTGCCAGCAGCGTAACTAGCGGGGTATACAATGAGCAGTTCTTC. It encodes CASSVTSGVYNEQFF.

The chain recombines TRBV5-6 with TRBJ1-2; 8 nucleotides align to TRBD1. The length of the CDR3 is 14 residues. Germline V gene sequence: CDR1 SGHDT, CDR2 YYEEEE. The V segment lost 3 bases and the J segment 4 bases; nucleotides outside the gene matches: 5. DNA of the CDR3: TGTGCCAGCAGCTCAGGGGGCCTCGGCTATGGCTACACCTTC. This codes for CASSSGGLGYGYTF.

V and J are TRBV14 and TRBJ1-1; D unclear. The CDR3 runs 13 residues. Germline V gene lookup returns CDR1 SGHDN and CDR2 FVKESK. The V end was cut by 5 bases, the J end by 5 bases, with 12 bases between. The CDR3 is CASSGGVWTEAFF. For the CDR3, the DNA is TGTGCCAGCAGCGGCGGGGTATGGACTGAAGCTTTCTTT.

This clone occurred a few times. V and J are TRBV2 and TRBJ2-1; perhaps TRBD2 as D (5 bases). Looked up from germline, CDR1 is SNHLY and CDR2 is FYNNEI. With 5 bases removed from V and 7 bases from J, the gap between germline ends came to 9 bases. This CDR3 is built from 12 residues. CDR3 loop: CASSTDWNEQFF. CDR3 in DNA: TGTGCCAGCAGTACGGACTGGAATGAGCAGTTCTTC. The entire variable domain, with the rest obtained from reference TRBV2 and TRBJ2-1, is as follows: EPEVTQTPSHQVTQMGQEVILRCVPISNHLYFYWYRQILGQKVEFLVSFYNNEISEKSEIFDDQFSVERPDGSNFTLKIRSTKLEDSAMYFCASSTDWNEQFFGPGTRLTVL.

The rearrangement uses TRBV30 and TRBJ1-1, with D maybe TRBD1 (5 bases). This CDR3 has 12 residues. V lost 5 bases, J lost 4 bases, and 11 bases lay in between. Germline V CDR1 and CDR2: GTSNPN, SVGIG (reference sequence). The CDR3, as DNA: TGTGCCTGGCAGGGTTTGGGCACTGAAGCTTTCTTT. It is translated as CAWQGLGTEAFF. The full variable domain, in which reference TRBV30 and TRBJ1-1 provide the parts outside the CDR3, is SQTIHQWPATLVQPVGSPLSLECTVEGTSNPNLYWYRQAAGRGLQLLFYSVGIGQISSEVPQNLSASRPQDRQFILSSKKLLLSDSGFYLCAWQGLGTEAFFGQGTRLTVV.

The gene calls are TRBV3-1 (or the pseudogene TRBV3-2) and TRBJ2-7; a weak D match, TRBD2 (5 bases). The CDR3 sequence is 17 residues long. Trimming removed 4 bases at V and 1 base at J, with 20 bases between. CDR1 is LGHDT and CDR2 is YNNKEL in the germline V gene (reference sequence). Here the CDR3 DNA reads TGTGCCAGCAGCCGAATGAGCGGAACGCTGCTATCCTACGAGCAGTACTTC. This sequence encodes CASSRMSGTLLSYEQYF.

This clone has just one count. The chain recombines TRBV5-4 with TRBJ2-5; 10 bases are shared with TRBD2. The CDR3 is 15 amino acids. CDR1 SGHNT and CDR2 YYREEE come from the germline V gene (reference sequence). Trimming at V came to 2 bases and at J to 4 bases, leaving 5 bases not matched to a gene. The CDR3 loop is CASSLVAGGSETQYF. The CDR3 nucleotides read TGTGCCAGCAGCTTAGTAGCGGGGGGCTCAGAGACCCAGTACTTC.

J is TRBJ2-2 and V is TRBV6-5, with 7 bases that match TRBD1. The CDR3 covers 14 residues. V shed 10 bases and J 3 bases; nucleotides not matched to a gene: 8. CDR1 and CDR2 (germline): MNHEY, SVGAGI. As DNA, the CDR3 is TGTGCCACGGTGGACAGGCGAGACACCGGGGAGCTGTTTTTT. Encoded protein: CATVDRRDTGELFF.

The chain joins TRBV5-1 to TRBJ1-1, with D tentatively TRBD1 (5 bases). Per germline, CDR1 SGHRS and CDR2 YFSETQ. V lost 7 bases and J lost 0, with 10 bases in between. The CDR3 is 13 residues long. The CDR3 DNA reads TGCGCCAGCGGAGGGGCAATGAACACTGAAGCTTTCTTT. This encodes CASGGAMNTEAFF.

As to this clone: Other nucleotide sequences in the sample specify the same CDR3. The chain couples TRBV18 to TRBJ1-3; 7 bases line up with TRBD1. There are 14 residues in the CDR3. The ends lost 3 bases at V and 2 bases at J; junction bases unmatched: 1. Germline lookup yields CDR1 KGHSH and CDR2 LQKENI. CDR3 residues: CASSPDRAGNTIYF. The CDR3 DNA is TGTGCCAGCTCACCCGACAGGGCTGGAAACACCATATATTTT. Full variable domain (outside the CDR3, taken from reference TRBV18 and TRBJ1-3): NAGVMQNPRHLVRRRGQEARLRCSPMKGHSHVYWYRQLPEEGLKFMVYLQKENIIDESGMPKERFSAEFPKEGPSILRIQQVVRGDSAAYFCASSPDRAGNTIYFGEGSWLTVV.

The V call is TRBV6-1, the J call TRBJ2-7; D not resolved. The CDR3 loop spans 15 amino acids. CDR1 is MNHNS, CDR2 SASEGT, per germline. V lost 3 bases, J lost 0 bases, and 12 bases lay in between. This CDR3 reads CASSESQTISYEQYF. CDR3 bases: TGTGCCAGCAGTGAGAGCCAAACGATCTCCTACGAGCAGTACTTC.

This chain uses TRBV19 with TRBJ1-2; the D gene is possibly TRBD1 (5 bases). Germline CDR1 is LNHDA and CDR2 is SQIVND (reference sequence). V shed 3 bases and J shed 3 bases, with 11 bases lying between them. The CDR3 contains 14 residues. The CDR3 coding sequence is TGTGCCAGTAGTATCAAAGGGGTTCACTATGGCTACACCTTC. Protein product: CASSIKGVHYGYTF.